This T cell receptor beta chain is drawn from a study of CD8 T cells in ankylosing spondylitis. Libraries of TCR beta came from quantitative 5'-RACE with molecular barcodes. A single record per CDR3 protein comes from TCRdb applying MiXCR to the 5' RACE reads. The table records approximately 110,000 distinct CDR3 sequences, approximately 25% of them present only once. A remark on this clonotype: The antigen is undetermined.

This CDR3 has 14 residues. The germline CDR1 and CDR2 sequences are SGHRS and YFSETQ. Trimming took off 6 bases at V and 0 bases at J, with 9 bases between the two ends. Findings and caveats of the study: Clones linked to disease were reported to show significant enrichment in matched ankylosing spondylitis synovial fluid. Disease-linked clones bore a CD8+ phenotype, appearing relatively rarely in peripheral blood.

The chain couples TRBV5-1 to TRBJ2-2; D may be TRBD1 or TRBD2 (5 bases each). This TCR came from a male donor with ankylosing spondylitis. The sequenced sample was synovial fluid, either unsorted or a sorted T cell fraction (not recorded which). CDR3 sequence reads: CASTLGANTGELFF. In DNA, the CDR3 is TGCGCCAGCACACTGGGGGCGAACACCGGGGAGCTGTTTTTT. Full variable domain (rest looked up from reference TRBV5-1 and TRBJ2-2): KAGVTQTPRYLIKTRGQQVTLSCSPISGHRSVSWYQQTPGQGLQFLFEYFSETQRNKGNFPGRFSGRQFSNSRSEMNVSTLELGDSALYLCASTLGANTGELFFGEGSRLTVL.